The present entry profiles one T cell receptor (beta chain) with its context. Its antigen is unidentified. Treatment indicated: oral pan-JAK inhibitor, 5-10 mg twice daily. Alopecia areata patients had lesional scalp punch biopsies and peripheral blood taken from them. Extraction of RNA preceded its reverse transcription into cDNA, which served as the sequencing template. Libraries were prepared by immunoSEQ multiplex PCR; TCRdb keeps only in-frame clonotypes and omits some of them. The sample consists of some 170,000 clones, about 54% of them appearing once. CDR1 is SGHRS and CDR2 is YFSETQ in the germline V gene. V gave up 0 bases and J gave up 1 base, with 7 bases separating them. The length of the CDR3 is 14 residues. This record comes from a study of CD8+ T cells in alopecia areata. Findings and caveats of the study: One nonresponder leaves baseline CD8+ expansion's link to response uncertain. Normal skin contains resident alphabeta T cells, and these are also sequenced in scalp samples. A great number of expanded lesional clones endured in scalp and blood during tofacitinib.

The source material was CD4+ T cells sorted from blood, sampled at roughly week 55, from a patient treated with tofacitinib. The genes are TRBV5-1 and TRBJ2-5; D uncertain. This TCR derives from a human donor with alopecia areata. The CDR3 region is CASSLGGFQETQYF. The CDR3 DNA reads as TGCGCCAGCAGCTTGGGGGGATTCCAAGAGACCCAGTACTTC.